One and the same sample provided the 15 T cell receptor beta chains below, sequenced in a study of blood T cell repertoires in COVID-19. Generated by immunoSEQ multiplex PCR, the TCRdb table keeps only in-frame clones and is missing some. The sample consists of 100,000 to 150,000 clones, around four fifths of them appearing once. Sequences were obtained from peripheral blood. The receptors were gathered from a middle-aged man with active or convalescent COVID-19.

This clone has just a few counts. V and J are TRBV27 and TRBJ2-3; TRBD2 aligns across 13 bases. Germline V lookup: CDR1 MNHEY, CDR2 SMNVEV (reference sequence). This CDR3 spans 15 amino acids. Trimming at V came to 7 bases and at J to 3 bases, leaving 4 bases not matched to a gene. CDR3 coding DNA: TGTGCCAGCACGACTAGCGGGGGGAGGACAGATACGCAGTATTTT. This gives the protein CASTTSGGRTDTQYF.

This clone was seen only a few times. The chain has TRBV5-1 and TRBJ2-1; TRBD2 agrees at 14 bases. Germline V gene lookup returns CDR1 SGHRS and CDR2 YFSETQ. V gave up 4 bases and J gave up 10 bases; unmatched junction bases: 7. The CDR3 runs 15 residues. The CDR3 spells CASSLGLAGGWEQFF. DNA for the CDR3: TGCGCCAGCAGCCTCGGACTAGCGGGGGGTTGGGAGCAGTTCTTC. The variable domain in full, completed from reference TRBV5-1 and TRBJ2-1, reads KAGVTQTPRYLIKTRGQQVTLSCSPISGHRSVSWYQQTPGQGLQFLFEYFSETQRNKGNFPGRFSGRQFSNSRSEMNVSTLELGDSALYLCASSLGLAGGWEQFFGPGTRLTVL.

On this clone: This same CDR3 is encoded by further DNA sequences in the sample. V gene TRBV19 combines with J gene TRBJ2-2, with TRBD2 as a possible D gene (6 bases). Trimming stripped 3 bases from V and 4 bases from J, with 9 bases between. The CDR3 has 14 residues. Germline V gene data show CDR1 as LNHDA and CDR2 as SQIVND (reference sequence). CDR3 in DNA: TGTGCCAGTAGTATGACCGGGAGCACCGGGGAGCTGTTTTTT. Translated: CASSMTGSTGELFF.

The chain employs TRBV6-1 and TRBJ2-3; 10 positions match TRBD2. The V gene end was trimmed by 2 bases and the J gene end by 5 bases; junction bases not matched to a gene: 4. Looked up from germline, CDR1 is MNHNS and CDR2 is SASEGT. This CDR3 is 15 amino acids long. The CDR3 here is CASSEKRGGLDTQYF. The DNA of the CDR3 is TGTGCCAGCAGTGAAAAGCGGGGGGGCCTAGATACGCAGTATTTT.

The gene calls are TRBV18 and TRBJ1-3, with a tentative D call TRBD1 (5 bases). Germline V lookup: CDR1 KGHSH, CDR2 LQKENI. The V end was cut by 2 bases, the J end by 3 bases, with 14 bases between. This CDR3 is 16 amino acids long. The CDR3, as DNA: TGTGCCAGCTCACCAGGGTTTACAGGCCTTGGAAACACCATATATTTT. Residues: CASSPGFTGLGNTIYF. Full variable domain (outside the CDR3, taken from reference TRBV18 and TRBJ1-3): NAGVMQNPRHLVRRRGQEARLRCSPMKGHSHVYWYRQLPEEGLKFMVYLQKENIIDESGMPKERFSAEFPKEGPSILRIQQVVRGDSAAYFCASSPGFTGLGNTIYFGEGSWLTVV.

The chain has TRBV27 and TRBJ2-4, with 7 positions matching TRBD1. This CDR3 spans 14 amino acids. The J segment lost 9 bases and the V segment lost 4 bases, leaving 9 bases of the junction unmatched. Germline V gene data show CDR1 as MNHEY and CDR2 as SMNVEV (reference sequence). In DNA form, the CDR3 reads TGTGCCAGCAGTTCATCCGGGACAGATTTCATTCAGTACTTC. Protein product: CASSSSGTDFIQYF.

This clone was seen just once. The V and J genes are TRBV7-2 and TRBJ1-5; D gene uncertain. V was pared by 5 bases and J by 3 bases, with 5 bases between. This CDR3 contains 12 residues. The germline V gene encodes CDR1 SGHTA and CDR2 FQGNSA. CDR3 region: CASSSYNQPQHF. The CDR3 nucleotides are TGTGCCAGCAGCAGCTACAATCAGCCCCAGCATTTT.

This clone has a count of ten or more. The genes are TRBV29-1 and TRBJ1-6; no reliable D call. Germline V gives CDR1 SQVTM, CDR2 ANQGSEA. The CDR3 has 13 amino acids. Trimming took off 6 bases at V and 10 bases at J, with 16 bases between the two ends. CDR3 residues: CSVAVQRNSPLHF. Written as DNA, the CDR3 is TGCAGCGTCGCCGTACAGAGAAACTCACCCCTCCACTTT.

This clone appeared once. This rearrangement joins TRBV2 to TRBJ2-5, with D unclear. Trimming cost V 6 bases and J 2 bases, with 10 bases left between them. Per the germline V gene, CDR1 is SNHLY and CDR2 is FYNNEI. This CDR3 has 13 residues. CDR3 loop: CASSMGHQETQYF. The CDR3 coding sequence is TGTGCCAGCAGCATGGGCCATCAAGAGACCCAGTACTTC.

CDR3: CASSSLSVGELFF. As DNA, the CDR3 is TGTGCCAGCAGCTCCCTCAGCGTCGGGGAGCTGTTTTTT. The V gene is TRBV7-2, the J gene TRBJ2-2, with D unresolved. Germline V CDR1 and CDR2: SGHTA, FQGNSA. This CDR3 contains 13 residues. V was clipped by 4 bases and J by 7 bases, with 10 bases between them. Using reference TRBV7-2 and TRBJ2-2 for the parts outside the CDR3, the full variable domain is GAGVSQSPSNKVTEKGKDVELRCDPISGHTALYWYRQSLGQGLEFLIYFQGNSAPDKSGLPSDRFSAERTGGSVSTLTIQRTQQEDSAVYLCASSSLSVGELFFGEGSRLTVL.

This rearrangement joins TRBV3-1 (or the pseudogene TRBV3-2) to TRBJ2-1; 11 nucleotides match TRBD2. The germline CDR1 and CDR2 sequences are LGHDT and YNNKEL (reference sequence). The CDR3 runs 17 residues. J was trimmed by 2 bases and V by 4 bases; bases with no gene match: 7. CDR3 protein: CASSPSRTSGPYNEQFF. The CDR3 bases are TGTGCCAGCAGCCCAAGCCGGACTAGCGGGCCCTACAATGAGCAGTTCTTC.

The CDR3: CASSVEGTGVTNEKLFF. Written as DNA, the CDR3 is TGTGCCAGCAGCGTAGAGGGGACAGGGGTCACTAATGAAAAACTGTTTTTT. The genes are TRBV9 and TRBJ1-4; 10 nucleotides match TRBD1. CDR1 and CDR2 (germline): SGDLS, YYNGEE. With V trimmed by 0 bases and J by 2 bases, 4 bases remained unmatched. The CDR3 covers 17 residues.

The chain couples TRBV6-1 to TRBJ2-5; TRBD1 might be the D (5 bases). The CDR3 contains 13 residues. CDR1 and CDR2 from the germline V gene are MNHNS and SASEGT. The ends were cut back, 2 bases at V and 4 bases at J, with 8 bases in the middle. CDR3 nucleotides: TGTGCCAGCAGTGAAATGCAGGGAGAGACCCAGTACTTC. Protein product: CASSEMQGETQYF.

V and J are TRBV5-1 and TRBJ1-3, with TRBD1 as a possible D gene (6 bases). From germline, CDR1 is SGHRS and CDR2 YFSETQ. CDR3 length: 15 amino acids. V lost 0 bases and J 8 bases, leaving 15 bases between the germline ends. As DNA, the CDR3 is TGCGCCAGCAGCTTGGTGGGCTCAGGGGCGGACACCATATATTTT. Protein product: CASSLVGSGADTIYF.

CDR3 bases: TGTGCCACCAGCAGAGATCACCTAGCGGTTAGCACAGATACGCAGTATTTT. Its protein is CATSRDHLAVSTDTQYF. This chain connects TRBV15 to TRBJ2-3; 7 nucleotides align to TRBD2. With V trimmed by 0 bases and J by 0 bases, 6 bases remained unmatched. Germline V gene lookup returns CDR1 LNHNV and CDR2 YYDKDF (reference sequence). This CDR3 has 17 residues.